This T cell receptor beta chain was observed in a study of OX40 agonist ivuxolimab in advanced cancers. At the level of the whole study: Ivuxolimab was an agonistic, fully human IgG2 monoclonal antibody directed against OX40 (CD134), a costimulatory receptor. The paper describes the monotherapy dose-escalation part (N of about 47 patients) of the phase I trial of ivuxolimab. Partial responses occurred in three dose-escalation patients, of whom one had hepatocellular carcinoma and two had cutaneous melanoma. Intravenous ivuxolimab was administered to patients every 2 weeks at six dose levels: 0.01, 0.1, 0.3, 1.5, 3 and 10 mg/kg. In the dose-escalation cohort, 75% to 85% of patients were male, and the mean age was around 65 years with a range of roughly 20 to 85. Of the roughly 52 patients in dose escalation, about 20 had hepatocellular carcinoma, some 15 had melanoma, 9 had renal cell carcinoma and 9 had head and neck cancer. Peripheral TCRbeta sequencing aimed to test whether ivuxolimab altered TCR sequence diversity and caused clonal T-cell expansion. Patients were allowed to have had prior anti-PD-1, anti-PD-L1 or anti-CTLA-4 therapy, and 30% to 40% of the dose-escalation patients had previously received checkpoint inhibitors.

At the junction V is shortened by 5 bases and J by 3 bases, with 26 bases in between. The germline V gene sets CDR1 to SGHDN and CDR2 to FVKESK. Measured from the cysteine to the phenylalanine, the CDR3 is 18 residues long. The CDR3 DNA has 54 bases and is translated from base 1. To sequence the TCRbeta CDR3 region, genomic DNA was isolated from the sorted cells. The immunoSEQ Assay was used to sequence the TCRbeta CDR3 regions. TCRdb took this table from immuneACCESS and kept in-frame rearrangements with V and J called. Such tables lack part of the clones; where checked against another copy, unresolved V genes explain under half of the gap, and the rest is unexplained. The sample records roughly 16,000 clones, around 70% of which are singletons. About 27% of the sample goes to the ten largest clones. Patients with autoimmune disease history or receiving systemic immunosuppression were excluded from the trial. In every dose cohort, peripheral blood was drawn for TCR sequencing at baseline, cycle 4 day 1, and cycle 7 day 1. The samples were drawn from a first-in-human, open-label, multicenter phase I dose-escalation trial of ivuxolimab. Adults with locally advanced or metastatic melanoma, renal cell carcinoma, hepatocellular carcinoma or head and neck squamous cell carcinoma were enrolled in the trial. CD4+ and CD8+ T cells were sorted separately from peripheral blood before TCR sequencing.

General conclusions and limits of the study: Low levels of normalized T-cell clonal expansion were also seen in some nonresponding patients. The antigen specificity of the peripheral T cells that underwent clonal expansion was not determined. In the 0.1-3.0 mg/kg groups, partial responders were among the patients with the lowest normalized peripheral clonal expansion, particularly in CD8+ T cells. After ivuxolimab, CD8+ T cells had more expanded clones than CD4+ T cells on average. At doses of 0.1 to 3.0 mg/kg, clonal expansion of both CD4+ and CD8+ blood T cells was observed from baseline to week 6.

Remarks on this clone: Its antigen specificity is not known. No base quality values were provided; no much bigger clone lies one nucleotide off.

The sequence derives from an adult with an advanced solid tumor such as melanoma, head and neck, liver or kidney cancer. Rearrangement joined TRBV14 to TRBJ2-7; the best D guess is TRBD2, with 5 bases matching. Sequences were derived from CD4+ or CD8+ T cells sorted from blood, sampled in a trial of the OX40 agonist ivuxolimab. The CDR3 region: CASSARDWRPPGIYEQYF. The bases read TGTGCCAGCAGCGCCCGGGATTGGAGGCCCCCCGGAATCTACGAGCAGTACTTC.